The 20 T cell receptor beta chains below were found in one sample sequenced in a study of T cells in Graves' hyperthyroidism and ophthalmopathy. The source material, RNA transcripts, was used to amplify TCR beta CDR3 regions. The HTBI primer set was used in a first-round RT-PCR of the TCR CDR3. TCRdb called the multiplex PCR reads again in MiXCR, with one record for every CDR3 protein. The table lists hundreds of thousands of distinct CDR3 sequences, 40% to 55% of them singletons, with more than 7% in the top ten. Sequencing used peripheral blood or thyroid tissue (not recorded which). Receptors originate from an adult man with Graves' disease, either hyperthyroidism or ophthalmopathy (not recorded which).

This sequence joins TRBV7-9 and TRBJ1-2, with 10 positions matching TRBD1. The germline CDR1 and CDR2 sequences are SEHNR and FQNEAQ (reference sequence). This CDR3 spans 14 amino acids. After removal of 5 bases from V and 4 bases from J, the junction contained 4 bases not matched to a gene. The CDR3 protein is CASSRQGAGYGYTF. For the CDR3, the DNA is TGTGCCAGCAGCCGACAGGGGGCCGGCTATGGCTACACCTTC.

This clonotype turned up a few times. The CDR3 DNA reads as TGTGCCAGCAACTCTTTAGGGCGTTATAATTCACCCCTCCACTTT. Its translation: CASNSLGRYNSPLHF. J is TRBJ1-6 and V is TRBV7-9; D is undetermined. Trimming removed 7 bases from V and 4 bases from J, with 14 bases in between. This CDR3 spans 15 amino acids. Looked up from germline, CDR1 is SEHNR and CDR2 is FQNEAQ (reference sequence).

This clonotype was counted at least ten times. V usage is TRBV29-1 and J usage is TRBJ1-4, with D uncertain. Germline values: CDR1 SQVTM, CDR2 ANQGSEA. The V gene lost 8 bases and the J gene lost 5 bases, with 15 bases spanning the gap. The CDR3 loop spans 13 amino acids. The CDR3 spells CSFKPSLNEKLFF. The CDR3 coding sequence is TGCAGCTTCAAACCCTCGCTCAATGAAAAACTGTTTTTT. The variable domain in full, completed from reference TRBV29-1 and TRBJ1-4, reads SAVISQKPSRDICQRGTSLTIQCQVDSQVTMMFWYRQQPGQSLTLIATANQGSEATYESGFVIDKFPISRPNLTFSTLTVSNMSPEDSSIYLCSFKPSLNEKLFFGSGTQLSVL.

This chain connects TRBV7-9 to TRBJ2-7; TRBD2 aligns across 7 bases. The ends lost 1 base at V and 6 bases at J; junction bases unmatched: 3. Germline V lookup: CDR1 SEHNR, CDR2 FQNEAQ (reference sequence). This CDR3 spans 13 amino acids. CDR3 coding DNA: TGTGCCAGCAGCTTAGTGGGGAGGGGCGAGCAGTACTTC. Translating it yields CASSLVGRGEQYF.

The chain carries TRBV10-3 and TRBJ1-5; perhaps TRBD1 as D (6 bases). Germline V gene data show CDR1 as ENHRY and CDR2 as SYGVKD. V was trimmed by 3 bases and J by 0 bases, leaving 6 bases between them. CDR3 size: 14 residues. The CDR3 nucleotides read TGTGCCATCAGTGAACAGGGTAGCAATCAGCCCCAGCATTTT. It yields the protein CAISEQGSNQPQHF.

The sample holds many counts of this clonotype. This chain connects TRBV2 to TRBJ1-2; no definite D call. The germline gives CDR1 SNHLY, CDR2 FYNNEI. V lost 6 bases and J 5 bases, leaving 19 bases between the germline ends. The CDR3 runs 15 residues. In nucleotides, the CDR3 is TGTGCCAGCAGACGCCAGGAGGGAGAGTTATATGGCTACACCTTC. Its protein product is CASRRQEGELYGYTF.

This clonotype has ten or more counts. CDR3 sequence: CASSYTGTSPLHF. CDR3 bases: TGTGCCAGCAGCTACACAGGGACTTCACCCCTCCACTTT. The rearrangement links TRBV9 to TRBJ1-6, with a tentative D call TRBD1 (6 bases). Germline V gene lookup returns CDR1 SGDLS and CDR2 YYNGEE. This CDR3 spans 13 amino acids. V was shortened by 4 bases and J by 9 bases, with 11 bases between the two germline ends.

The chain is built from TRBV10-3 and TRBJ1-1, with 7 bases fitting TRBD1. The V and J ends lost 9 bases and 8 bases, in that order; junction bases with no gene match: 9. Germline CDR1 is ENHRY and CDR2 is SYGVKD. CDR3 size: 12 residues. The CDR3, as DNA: TGTGCCATAGCATACAGGGGATCGGAAGCTTTCTTT. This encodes CAIAYRGSEAFF.

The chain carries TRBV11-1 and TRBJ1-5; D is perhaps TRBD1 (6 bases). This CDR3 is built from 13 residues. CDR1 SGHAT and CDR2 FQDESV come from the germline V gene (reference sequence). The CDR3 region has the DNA TGTGCTAGCGAGGGGGGGGCCGGTCAGCCCCAGCATTTT. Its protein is CASEGGAGQPQHF.

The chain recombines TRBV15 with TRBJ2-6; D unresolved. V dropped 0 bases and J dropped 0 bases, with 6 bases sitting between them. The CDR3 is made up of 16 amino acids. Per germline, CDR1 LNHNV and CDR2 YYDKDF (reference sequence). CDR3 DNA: TGTGCCACCAGCAGAGAGGAGCGCTCTGGGGCCAACGTCCTGACTTTC. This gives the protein CATSREERSGANVLTF.

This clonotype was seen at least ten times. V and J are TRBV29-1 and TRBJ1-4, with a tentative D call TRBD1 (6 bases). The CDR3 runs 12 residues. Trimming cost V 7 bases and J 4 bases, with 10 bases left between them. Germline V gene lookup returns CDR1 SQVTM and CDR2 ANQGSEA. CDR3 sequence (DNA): TGCAGCGCCAGGGGCCTTAATGAAAAACTGTTTTTT. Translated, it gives CSARGLNEKLFF.

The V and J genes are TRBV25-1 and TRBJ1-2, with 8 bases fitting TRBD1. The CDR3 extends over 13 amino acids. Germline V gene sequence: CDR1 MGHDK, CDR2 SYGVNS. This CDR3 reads CARDRPRGLGYTF. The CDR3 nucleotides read TGTGCTAGAGATCGTCCCAGGGGGCTTGGCTACACCTTC.

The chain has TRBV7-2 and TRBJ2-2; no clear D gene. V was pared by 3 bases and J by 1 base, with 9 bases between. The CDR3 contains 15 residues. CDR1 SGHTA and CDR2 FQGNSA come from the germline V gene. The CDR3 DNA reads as TGTGCCAGCAGCTTCAGCCCAGGGAACACCGGGGAGCTGTTTTTT. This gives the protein CASSFSPGNTGELFF.

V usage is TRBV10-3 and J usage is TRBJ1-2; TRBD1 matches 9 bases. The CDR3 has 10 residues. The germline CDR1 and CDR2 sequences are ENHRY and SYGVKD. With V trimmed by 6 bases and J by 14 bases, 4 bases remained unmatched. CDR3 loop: CAIRAGTGTF. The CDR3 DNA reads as TGTGCCATCAGGGCCGGGACAGGGACCTTC.

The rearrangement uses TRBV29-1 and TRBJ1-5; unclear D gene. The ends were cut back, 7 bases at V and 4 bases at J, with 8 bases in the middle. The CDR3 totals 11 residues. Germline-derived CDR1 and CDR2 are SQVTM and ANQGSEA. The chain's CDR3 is CSASGNQPQHF. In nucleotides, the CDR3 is TGCAGCGCCTCGGGTAATCAGCCCCAGCATTTT.

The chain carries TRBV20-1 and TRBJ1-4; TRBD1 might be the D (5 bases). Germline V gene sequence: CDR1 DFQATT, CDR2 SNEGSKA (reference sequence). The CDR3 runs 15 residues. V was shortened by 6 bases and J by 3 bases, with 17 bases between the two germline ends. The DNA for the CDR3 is TGCAGTGCACCCCCGGGTCCGGGGGCTAATGAAAAACTGTTTTTT. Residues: CSAPPGPGANEKLFF.

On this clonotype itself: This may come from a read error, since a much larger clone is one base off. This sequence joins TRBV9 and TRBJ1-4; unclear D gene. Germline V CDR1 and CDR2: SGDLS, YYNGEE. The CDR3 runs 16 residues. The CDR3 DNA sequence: TGTGCCGGCAGCAAGTCAGGCGCGGATCTTTCGGAAAAACTGTTTTTT. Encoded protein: CAGSKSGADLSEKLFF.

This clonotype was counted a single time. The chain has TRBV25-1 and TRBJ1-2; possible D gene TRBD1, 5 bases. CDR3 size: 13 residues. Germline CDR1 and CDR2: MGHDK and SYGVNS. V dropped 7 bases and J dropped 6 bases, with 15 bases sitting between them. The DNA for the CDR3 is TGTGCCAGCATGTCGGCGGGGGTAAATGGCTACACCTTC. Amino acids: CASMSAGVNGYTF.

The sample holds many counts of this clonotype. The CDR3: CASSVLGGMNTEAFF. The CDR3 DNA reads as TGTGCCAGCAGCGTATTGGGAGGCATGAACACTGAAGCTTTCTTT. This chain links TRBV9 with TRBJ1-1; unclear D gene. Germline V gene sequence: CDR1 SGDLS, CDR2 YYNGEE. V lost 1 base to trimming and J lost 0 bases, with 10 bases between them. This CDR3 has 15 residues.

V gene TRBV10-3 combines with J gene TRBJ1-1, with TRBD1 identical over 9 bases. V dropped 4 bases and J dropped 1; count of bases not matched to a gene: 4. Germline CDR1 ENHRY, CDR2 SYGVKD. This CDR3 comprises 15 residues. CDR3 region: CAISGSGQGNTEAFF. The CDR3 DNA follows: TGTGCCATCAGTGGCTCGGGACAGGGGAACACTGAAGCTTTCTTT.